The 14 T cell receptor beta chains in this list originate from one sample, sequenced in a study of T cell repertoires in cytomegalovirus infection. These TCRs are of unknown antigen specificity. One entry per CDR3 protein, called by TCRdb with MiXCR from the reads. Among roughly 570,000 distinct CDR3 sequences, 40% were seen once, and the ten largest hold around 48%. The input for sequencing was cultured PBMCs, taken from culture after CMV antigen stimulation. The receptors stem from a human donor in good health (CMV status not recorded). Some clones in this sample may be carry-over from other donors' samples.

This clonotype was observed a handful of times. The CDR3 DNA reads as TGTGCCAGCAGCCTAGGGCTGGAAGGGACCTACGAGCAGTACTTC. Translated: CASSLGLEGTYEQYF. V is TRBV27 and J is TRBJ2-7; D remains unclear. The CDR3 has 15 amino acids. Trimming left V 6 bases short and J 2 bases short, with 17 bases between. Germline assignment: CDR1 MNHEY and CDR2 SMNVEV (reference sequence).

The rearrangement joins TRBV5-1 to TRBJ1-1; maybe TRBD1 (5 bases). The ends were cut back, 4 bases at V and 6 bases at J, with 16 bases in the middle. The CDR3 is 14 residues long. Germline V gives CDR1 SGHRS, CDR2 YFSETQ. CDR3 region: CASSPSTGGAEAFF. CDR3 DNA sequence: TGCGCCAGCAGCCCATCGACGGGGGGGGCTGAAGCTTTCTTT.

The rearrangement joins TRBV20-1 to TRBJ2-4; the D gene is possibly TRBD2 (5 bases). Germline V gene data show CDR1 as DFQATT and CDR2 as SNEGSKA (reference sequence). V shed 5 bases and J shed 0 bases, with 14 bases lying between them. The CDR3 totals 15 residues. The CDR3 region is CSAGRAVLAKNIQYF. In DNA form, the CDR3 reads TGCAGTGCTGGGAGAGCGGTTCTAGCCAAAAACATTCAGTACTTC.

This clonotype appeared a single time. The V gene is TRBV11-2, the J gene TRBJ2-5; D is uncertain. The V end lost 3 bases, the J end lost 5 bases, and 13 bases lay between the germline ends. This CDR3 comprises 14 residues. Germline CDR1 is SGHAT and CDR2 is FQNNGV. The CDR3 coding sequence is TGTGCCAGCAGCTTTGGCGTTTCGGGCGAGACCCAGTACTTC. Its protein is CASSFGVSGETQYF.

The CDR3 bases are TGTGCCAGCAGCTTAGGAGCAGGGAGGGACGAGCAGTACTTC. Amino acid sequence: CASSLGAGRDEQYF. The chain employs TRBV7-2 and TRBJ2-7; 7 bases match TRBD2. Germline CDR1 SGHTA, CDR2 FQGNSA. V dropped 1 base and J dropped 5; count of bases not matched to a gene: 5. There are 14 residues in the CDR3.

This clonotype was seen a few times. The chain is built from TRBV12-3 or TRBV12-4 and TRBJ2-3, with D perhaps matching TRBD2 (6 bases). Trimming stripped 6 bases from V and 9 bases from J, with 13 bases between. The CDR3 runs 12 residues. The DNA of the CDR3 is TGTGCCAGCAGAGCGGGTGGGGGGACGCAGTATTTT. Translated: CASRAGGGTQYF.

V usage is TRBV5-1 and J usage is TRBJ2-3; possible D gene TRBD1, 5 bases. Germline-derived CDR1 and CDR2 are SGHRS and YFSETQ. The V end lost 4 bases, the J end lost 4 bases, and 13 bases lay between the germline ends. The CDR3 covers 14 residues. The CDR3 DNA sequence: TGCGCCAGCAGCCAGACTGGGGCAGCAGATACGCAGTATTTT. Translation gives CASSQTGAADTQYF.

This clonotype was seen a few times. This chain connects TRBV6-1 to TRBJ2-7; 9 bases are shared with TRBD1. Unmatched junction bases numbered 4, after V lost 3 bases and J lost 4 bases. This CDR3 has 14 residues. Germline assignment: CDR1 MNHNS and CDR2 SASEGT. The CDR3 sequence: CASSDRQGEYEQYF. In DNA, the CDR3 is TGTGCCAGCAGTGACCGACAGGGGGAATACGAGCAGTACTTC.

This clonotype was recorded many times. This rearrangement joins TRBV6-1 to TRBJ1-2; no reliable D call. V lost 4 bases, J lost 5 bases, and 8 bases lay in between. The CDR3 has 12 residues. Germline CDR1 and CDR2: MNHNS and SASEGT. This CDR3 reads CASSADGYGYTF. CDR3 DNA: TGTGCCAGCAGTGCCGACGGATATGGCTACACCTTC.

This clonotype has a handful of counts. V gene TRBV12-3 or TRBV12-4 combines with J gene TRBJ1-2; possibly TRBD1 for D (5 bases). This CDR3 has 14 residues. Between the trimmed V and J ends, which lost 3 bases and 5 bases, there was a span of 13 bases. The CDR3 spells CASSFTGSHYGYTF. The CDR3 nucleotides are TGTGCCAGCAGTTTCACAGGTTCCCATTATGGCTACACCTTC.

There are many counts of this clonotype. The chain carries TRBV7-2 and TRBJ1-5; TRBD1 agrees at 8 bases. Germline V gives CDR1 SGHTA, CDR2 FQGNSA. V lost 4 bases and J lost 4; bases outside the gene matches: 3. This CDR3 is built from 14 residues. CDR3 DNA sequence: TGTGCCAGCAGCTCAACAGGGGGGAATCAGCCCCAGCATTTT. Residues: CASSSTGGNQPQHF.

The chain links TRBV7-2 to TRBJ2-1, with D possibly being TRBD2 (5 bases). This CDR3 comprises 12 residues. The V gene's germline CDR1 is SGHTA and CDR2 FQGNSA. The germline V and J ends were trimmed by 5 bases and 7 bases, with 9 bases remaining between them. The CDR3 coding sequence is TGTGCCAGCAGCATTCCGGGGAATGAGCAGTTCTTC. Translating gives CASSIPGNEQFF.

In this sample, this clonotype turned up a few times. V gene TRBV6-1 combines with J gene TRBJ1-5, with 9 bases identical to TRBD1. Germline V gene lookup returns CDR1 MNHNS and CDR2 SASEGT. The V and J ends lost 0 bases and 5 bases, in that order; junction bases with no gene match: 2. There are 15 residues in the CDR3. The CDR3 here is CASSEAQGAYQPQHF. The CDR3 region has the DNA TGTGCCAGCAGTGAAGCACAGGGGGCATATCAGCCCCAGCATTTT.

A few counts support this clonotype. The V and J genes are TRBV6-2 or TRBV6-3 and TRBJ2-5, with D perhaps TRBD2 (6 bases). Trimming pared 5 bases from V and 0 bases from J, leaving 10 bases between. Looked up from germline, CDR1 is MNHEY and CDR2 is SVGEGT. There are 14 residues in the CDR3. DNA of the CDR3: TGTGCCAGCAGTCTCCGGGACTACCAAGAGACCCAGTACTTC. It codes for CASSLRDYQETQYF.